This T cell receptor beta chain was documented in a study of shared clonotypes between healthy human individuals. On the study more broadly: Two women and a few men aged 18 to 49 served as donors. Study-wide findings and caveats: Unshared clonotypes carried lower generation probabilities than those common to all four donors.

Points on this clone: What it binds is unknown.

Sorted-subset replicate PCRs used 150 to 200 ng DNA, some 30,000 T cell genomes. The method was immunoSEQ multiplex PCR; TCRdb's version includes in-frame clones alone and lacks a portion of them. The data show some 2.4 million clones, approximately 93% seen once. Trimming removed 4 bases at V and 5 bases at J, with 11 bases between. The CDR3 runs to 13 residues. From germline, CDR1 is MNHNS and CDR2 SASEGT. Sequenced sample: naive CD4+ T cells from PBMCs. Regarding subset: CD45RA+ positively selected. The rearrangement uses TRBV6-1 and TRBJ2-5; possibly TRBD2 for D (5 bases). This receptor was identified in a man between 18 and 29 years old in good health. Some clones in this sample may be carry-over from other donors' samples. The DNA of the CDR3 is TGTGCCAGCAGTGCGGACTTGGGGGAGACCCAGTACTTC. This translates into CASSADLGETQYF.